This record looks at one T cell receptor (beta chain) sequence and its context. The data stem from a study of blood T cell repertoires in COVID-19. Repertoires were generated with immunoSEQ multiplex PCR, while TCRdb's copy carries only in-frame clones and drops some. Of approximately 150,000 clones listed, about 92% are singletons. Sequencing was done on a sample of peripheral blood. The receptor's source is a human donor in a cohort sampled during active COVID-19.

The CDR3 loop is CASSPETGGSGTEAFF. In nucleotides, the CDR3 is TGTGCCAGCAGCCCTGAGACAGGGGGTAGCGGCACTGAAGCTTTCTTT. This chain uses TRBV9 with TRBJ1-1; 9 bases are shared with TRBD1. This CDR3 comprises 16 residues. Germline V CDR1 and CDR2: SGDLS, YYNGEE. The V gene end was trimmed by 4 bases and the J gene end by 4 bases; junction bases not matched to a gene: 11.